The TCR beta chain described here comes from a study of T cells in pancreatic ductal adenocarcinoma. Study results and limitations: Comparisons of tumor and blood clonality may show falsely lower tumor diversity. The resected cohort was biased toward the minority with early-stage disease. Unique clonotypes were around 8-fold more numerous in blood than in tumor.

Sequencing used immunoSEQ multiplex PCR; TCRdb keeps in-frame clones, though not all of them. The data contain about 31,000 clones, over 85% of them singletons. To note about this clone: Its antigen is currently unknown.

The selected patients with pancreatic ductal adenocarcinoma had surgery but no neoadjuvant therapy. Sequencing used PBMCs. The TCR originated in a human donor with pancreatic ductal adenocarcinoma.

This CDR3 reads CATRRGQETQYF. The CDR3 nucleotides are TGTGCCACCCGACGGGGACAAGAGACCCAGTACTTC. The rearrangement links TRBV28 to TRBJ2-5; perhaps TRBD2 as D (5 bases). Trimming took off 10 bases at V and 2 bases at J, with 11 bases between the two ends. CDR1 MDHEN and CDR2 SYDVKM come from the germline V gene. The CDR3 has 12 amino acids.